Listed here are 2 T cell receptor beta chains from one sample, sequenced in a study of blood T cell repertoires in COVID-19. Here immunoSEQ multiplex PCR was the method, and the copy in TCRdb shows in-frame clones only, minus some. The profile shows 110,000 to 150,000 clones, nearly 85% of them singletons. Sequenced: peripheral blood. All receptors come from a human donor in a cohort sampled during active COVID-19.

This clone was seen a handful of times. The chain employs TRBV6-5 and TRBJ1-1; 10 bases agree with TRBD1. This CDR3 comprises 13 residues. CDR1 and CDR2 from the germline V gene are MNHEY and SVGAGI. After removal of 3 bases from V and 8 bases from J, the junction contained 3 bases not matched to a gene. The CDR3 here is CASSYGQGVEAFF. CDR3 sequence (DNA): TGTGCCAGCAGTTATGGACAGGGGGTGGAAGCTTTCTTT.

The J gene is TRBJ2-3, the V gene TRBV7-2; the D gene is possibly TRBD1 (5 bases). Trimming cost V 0 bases and J 3 bases, with 10 bases left between them. Germline values: CDR1 SGHTA, CDR2 FQGNSA. The CDR3 contains 15 residues. This CDR3 reads CASSLAQGWTDTQYF. Written as DNA, the CDR3 is TGTGCCAGCAGCTTAGCGCAGGGTTGGACAGATACGCAGTATTTT.